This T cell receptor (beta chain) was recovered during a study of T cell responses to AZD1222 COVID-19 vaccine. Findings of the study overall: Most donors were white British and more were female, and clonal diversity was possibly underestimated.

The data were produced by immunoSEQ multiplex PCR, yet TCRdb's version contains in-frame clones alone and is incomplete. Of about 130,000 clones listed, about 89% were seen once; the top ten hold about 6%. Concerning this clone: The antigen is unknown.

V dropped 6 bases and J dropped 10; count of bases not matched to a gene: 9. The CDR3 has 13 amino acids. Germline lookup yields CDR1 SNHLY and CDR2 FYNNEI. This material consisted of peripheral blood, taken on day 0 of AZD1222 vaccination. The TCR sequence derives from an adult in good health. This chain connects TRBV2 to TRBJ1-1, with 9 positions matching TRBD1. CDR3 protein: CASRGGQGRAAFF. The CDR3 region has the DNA TGTGCCAGCAGAGGGGGACAGGGTCGGGCAGCTTTCTTT.